The 12 T cell receptor beta chains presented below share a single source sample, sequenced in a study of blood T cell repertoires in COVID-19. Profiled with immunoSEQ multiplex PCR; TCRdb holds only in-frame clones, not every one. The data contain under 250,000 clones, over 70% of them singletons. Sequenced input: PBMCs or T cells enriched from blood (not recorded which). Source of these receptors: a middle-aged woman who had been exposed to COVID-19.

The chain has TRBV11-2 and TRBJ1-3; D is undetermined. Trimming took off 3 bases at V and 13 bases at J, with 10 bases between the two ends. The germline V gene has CDR1 SGHAT and CDR2 FQNNGV. This CDR3 spans 11 amino acids. Here the CDR3 DNA reads TGTGCCAGCAGCTTTATAAGCGGAATATATTTT. It codes for CASSFISGIYF.

This chain links TRBV27 with TRBJ2-1, with 8 bases identical to TRBD2. Germline CDR1 MNHEY, CDR2 SMNVEV (reference sequence). This CDR3 is built from 18 residues. Trimming took 4 bases from V and 0 from J; bases not matched to a gene: 11. For the CDR3, the DNA is TGTGCCAGCAGTTCCCTCTGGGCGGGGGGAAGCTCCTACAATGAGCAGTTCTTC. As protein: CASSSLWAGGSSYNEQFF.

This clone came up a few times. The chain recombines TRBV6-2 or TRBV6-3 with TRBJ2-2, with 13 bases lining up with TRBD2. Germline trimming cut 5 bases from V and 4 bases from J; bases unmatched to any gene: 4. Germline V lookup: CDR1 MNHEY, CDR2 SVGEGT. This CDR3 region has 16 residues. The CDR3 sequence: CASSDGLAGVTGELFF. The CDR3 coding sequence is TGTGCCAGCAGTGATGGACTAGCGGGAGTCACCGGGGAGCTGTTTTTT.

Concerning this clone itself: Germline and junction disagree at one end, which may indicate a read error. V and J are TRBV5-1 and TRBJ2-1, with D unclear. The germline CDR1 and CDR2 sequences are SGHRS and YFSETQ. The CDR3 runs to 14 residues. CDR3 bases: TGTGCCAGCAGCTTGCAGTCCGAACACAATGAGCAGTTCTTC. It specifies CASSLQSEHNEQFF.

The gene calls are TRBV6-2 or TRBV6-3 and TRBJ2-7, with D unclear. This CDR3 is built from 13 residues. Looked up from germline, CDR1 is MNHEY and CDR2 is SVGEGT. V was pared by 0 bases and J by 4 bases, with 7 bases between. CDR3 amino acids: CASSYSKQYEQYV. Here the CDR3 DNA reads TGTGCCAGCAGTTACTCGAAGCAATACGAGCAGTACGTC.

The chain is built from TRBV3-1 (or the pseudogene TRBV3-2) and TRBJ1-3; 8 positions agree with TRBD1. This CDR3 contains 16 residues. V gave up 1 base and J gave up 4 bases; unmatched junction bases: 6. Germline lookup yields CDR1 LGHDT and CDR2 YNNKEL (reference sequence). CDR3 amino acids: CASSQAGQVSGNTIYF. As DNA, the CDR3 is TGTGCCAGCAGCCAAGCGGGACAGGTATCCGGAAACACCATATATTTT.

The chain recombines TRBV6-5 with TRBJ1-4, with TRBD1 matching over 9 bases. CDR3 length: 14 amino acids. Trimming took 6 bases from V and 3 from J; bases not matched to a gene: 2. Germline V gene lookup returns CDR1 MNHEY and CDR2 SVGAGI. CDR3 nucleotide sequence: TGTGCCAGCAGCAGGGACAGGGCTAATGAAAAACTGTTTTTT. Encoded protein: CASSRDRANEKLFF.

CDR3 in DNA: TGTGCCAGCACCCTCCAACAGGGGTGGACTGAAGCTTTCTTT. Translating it yields CASTLQQGWTEAFF. The rearrangement uses TRBV28 and TRBJ1-1, with 7 bases fitting TRBD1. Unmatched junction bases numbered 10, after V lost 7 bases and J lost 5 bases. Germline CDR1 MDHEN, CDR2 SYDVKM. The CDR3 sequence is 14 residues long.

V gene TRBV12-3 or TRBV12-4 combines with J gene TRBJ2-3; possible D gene TRBD2, 5 bases. The length of the CDR3 is 13 residues. V lost 8 bases, J lost 2 bases, and 11 bases lay in between. In nucleotides, the CDR3 is TGTGCCAGCGAGGCGAGGGACACAGATACGCAGTATTTT. This sequence encodes CASEARDTDTQYF.

A few counts support this clone. This chain connects TRBV28 to TRBJ2-7, with 8 bases lining up with TRBD2. The germline V gene encodes CDR1 MDHEN and CDR2 SYDVKM. V trimming: 6 bases; J trimming: 3 bases; junction bases outside the gene matches: 16. This CDR3 is 17 amino acids long. CDR3 bases: TGTGCCAGCAGCCCTCTTGGGCGGGGGGATAGGGACTACGAGCAGTACTTC. Translation gives CASSPLGRGDRDYEQYF.

This clone was counted between two and nine times. The rearrangement uses TRBV5-1 and TRBJ1-5; maybe TRBD1 (6 bases). CDR1 and CDR2 (germline): SGHRS, YFSETQ. V was clipped by 0 bases and J by 0 bases, with 10 bases between them. This CDR3 has 16 amino acids. CDR3: CASSLGTANSNQPQHF. The CDR3, as DNA: TGCGCCAGCAGCTTGGGGACAGCCAATAGCAATCAGCCCCAGCATTTT.

The J gene is TRBJ1-2, the V gene TRBV7-8; 10 bases map to TRBD1. V dropped 3 bases and J dropped 3; count of bases not matched to a gene: 1. CDR1 and CDR2 (germline): SGHVS, FQNEAQ. This CDR3 is 14 amino acids long. In nucleotides, the CDR3 is TGTGCCAGCAGCTTGGGACAGGGGCACTATGGCTACACCTTC. Translation gives CASSLGQGHYGYTF.